This T cell receptor (beta chain) comes out of a study of T cell clones after liver transplantation. Study context: Immunosuppression withdrawal was tried within 2 years after liver transplantation in this trial. Samples came pre-transplant, pre-randomization before withdrawal, and post-randomization after withdrawal ended. Study conclusions and caveats: Migration into the graft, not deletion, may explain lost graft donor-reactive T cells. Small, mixed patient groups and varying post-transplant times limit these conclusions.

The protocol was immunoSEQ multiplex PCR, while the TCRdb copy is restricted to in-frame clones and leaves out a portion. The sample contains some 110,000 clones, over 75% of which appear only once. Points on this clone: Its antigen is still unknown.

CDR1 SGDLS and CDR2 YYNGEE come from the germline V gene. The V and J ends lost 3 bases and 3 bases respectively, with 15 bases between them. This CDR3 has 15 residues. This sequence joins TRBV9 and TRBJ1-2; D is unresolved. This TCR was sampled from a human patient who received a liver transplant. Some T cells may be the graft donor's. This sample comprised CD4+ T cells from blood, obtained 12 months after liver transplant. This CDR3 is CASSGFREGDYGYTF. The CDR3 DNA reads TGTGCCAGCAGCGGCTTTAGGGAGGGCGACTATGGCTACACCTTC.